These 16 T cell receptor beta chains share one sample of origin, sequenced in a study of low-dose radiotherapy and immunotherapy resistance in tumors. Time point of the sample: before trial treatment. Gene-specific TRAV and TRBV primers were used for first-strand cDNA, covering alpha and beta chains. The authors amplified TCRs for around 20 PCR cycles with a constant-region primer and a V-primer adapter. TCRdb re-analysed the reads in MiXCR, keeping a single row per CDR3 protein. Of almost 40,000 distinct CDR3 sequences listed, less than 40% are singletons. Specimen: PBMCs, collected before treatment. These receptors came from a male donor with gallbladder cancer.

This clonotype was counted many times. This chain joins TRBV29-1 and TRBJ2-5, with 10 bases lining up with TRBD1. The CDR3 runs to 15 residues. V was clipped by 7 bases and J by 9 bases; unmatched bases: 17. Germline CDR1 SQVTM, CDR2 ANQGSEA. The CDR3 DNA reads as TGCAGCGGAAGACAGGGGGCGAGTTCTAGGCCGGCCCAGTACTTC. Amino acid sequence: CSGRQGASSRPAQYF.

V gene TRBV5-8 combines with J gene TRBJ1-3; TRBD1 aligns across 8 bases. Looked up from germline, CDR1 is SGHTS and CDR2 is YDEGEE. The ends lost 6 bases at V and 0 bases at J; junction bases unmatched: 5. The CDR3 has 15 amino acids. The CDR3 DNA is TGTGCCAGCAACCAGGGGGCTAGCTCTGGAAACACCATATATTTT. It translates to CASNQGASSGNTIYF.

This clonotype was recorded many times. The chain couples TRBV9 to TRBJ2-3; D possibly corresponds to TRBD1 (7 bases). Germline CDR1 reads SGDLS; CDR2 reads YYNGEE. The V gene lost 4 bases and the J gene lost 3 bases, with 18 bases spanning the gap. The CDR3 is 16 amino acids. CDR3 in DNA: TGTGCCAGCAGCTCGTCAGGGGGGAGTGTGACAGATACGCAGTATTTT. It is translated as CASSSSGGSVTDTQYF.

This clonotype was recorded a few times. J is TRBJ2-7 and V is TRBV7-2; 11 bases align to TRBD2. Trimming took 5 bases from V and 4 from J; bases not matched to a gene: 7. Germline V gives CDR1 SGHTA, CDR2 FQGNSA. The CDR3 has 15 amino acids. This CDR3 reads CASSLSRTSGYEQYF. The CDR3 region has the DNA TGTGCCAGCAGCCTATCACGGACTAGCGGGTACGAGCAGTACTTC.

This clonotype has ten or more counts. The V call is TRBV2, the J call TRBJ2-1; TRBD1 agrees at 8 bases. CDR1 is SNHLY, CDR2 FYNNEI, per germline. The CDR3 loop spans 14 amino acids. V shed 6 bases, J shed 8 bases, and the junction held 9 bases outside the gene matches. The CDR3, as DNA: TGTGCCAGCAGGGGCAGGGGGCTTTACGATGAGCAGTTCTTC. It specifies CASRGRGLYDEQFF.

J is TRBJ2-7 and V is TRBV28; 7 nucleotides align to TRBD1. Unmatched junction bases numbered 11, after V lost 6 bases and J lost 6 bases. This CDR3 is 14 amino acids long. Germline lookup yields CDR1 MDHEN and CDR2 SYDVKM. The CDR3 here is CASSLTGMRAEQYF. CDR3 sequence (DNA): TGTGCCAGCAGCCTGACAGGGATGAGGGCCGAGCAGTACTTC. Full variable domain (outside the CDR3, taken from reference TRBV28 and TRBJ2-7): DVKVTQSSRYLVKRTGEKVFLECVQDMDHENMFWYRQDPGLGLRLIYFSYDVKMKEKGDIPEGYSVSREKKERFSLILESASTNQTSMYLCASSLTGMRAEQYFGPGTRLTVT.

This clonotype occurred a few times. This likely stems from a read error, as it lies one base from a far larger clone. The chain has TRBV5-3 and TRBJ2-7, with 7 bases aligning to TRBD1. TRBV5-3 is an ORF; its function is uncertain. Trimming took 8 bases from V and 7 from J; bases not matched to a gene: 21. The CDR3 extends over 16 amino acids. The CDR3, as DNA: TGTGCCAGCAGCCCCCGGCTTGGGACAGCTTCAAATGAGCAGTACTTC. Protein product: CASSPRLGTASNEQYF.

This clonotype was recorded at least ten times. The chain combines TRBV20-1 with TRBJ2-7, with D unresolved. CDR1 DFQATT and CDR2 SNEGSKA come from the germline V gene (reference sequence). Trimming cost V 0 bases and J 0 bases, with 12 bases left between them. The CDR3 length is 15 residues. Here the CDR3 reads CSARDRLGISYEQYF. Written as DNA, the CDR3 is TGCAGTGCTAGAGATCGGCTGGGGATCTCCTACGAGCAGTACTTC.

The chain has TRBV7-8 and TRBJ2-3; 10 bases map to TRBD2. This CDR3 has 17 residues. The ends lost 5 bases at V and 2 bases at J; junction bases unmatched: 10. In germline, CDR1 is SGHVS, CDR2 FQNEAQ. The CDR3 sequence is CASSPRTSGALTDTQYF. Here the CDR3 DNA reads TGTGCCAGCAGCCCCCGGACTAGCGGAGCCCTCACAGATACGCAGTATTTT.

There are many counts of this clonotype. CDR3 nucleotide sequence: TGCGCCAGCAGCCCCGGACAGGGCCCCGCTGTCCTGACTTTC. It encodes CASSPGQGPAVLTF. The chain carries TRBV4-1 and TRBJ2-6, with 8 bases lining up with TRBD1. In germline, CDR1 is MGHRA, CDR2 YSYEKL. J lost 13 bases, V lost 4 bases, and 9 bases had no gene match. The CDR3 loop spans 14 amino acids.

There are many counts of this clonotype. This rearrangement joins TRBV14 to TRBJ1-4; D is unclear. V lost 4 bases and J lost 0, with 9 bases in between. The CDR3 length is 15 residues. Germline lookup yields CDR1 SGHDN and CDR2 FVKESK. As DNA, the CDR3 is TGTGCCAGCAGCCCTGGGGTTGCAACTAATGAAAAACTGTTTTTT. It is translated as CASSPGVATNEKLFF.

This clonotype was counted once. The V call is TRBV7-2, the J call TRBJ1-6, with D unresolved. CDR1 and CDR2 (germline): SGHTA, FQGNSA. V lost 1 base to trimming and J lost 8 bases, with 0 bases between them. This CDR3 has 11 residues. The CDR3 DNA sequence: TGTGCCAGCAGCTTAGATTCACCCCTCCACTTT. Protein product: CASSLDSPLHF.

Relative to its sample, this clonotype is medium-sized. This chain connects TRBV5-4 to TRBJ2-5; 8 bases are a match to TRBD2. Trimming cost V 5 bases and J 5 bases; bases outside gene matches: 14. The germline V gene has CDR1 SGHNT and CDR2 YYREEE (reference sequence). The CDR3 covers 16 residues. The CDR3 nucleotides read TGTGCCAGCAGTACGAGGGCCGGGGGGGTTGTGGAGACCCAGTACTTC. Amino acids: CASSTRAGGVVETQYF.

In its sample, this clonotype was seen many times. This chain uses TRBV5-1 with TRBJ2-3; 13 nucleotides match TRBD2. The CDR3 has 17 residues. The germline CDR1 and CDR2 sequences are SGHRS and YFSETQ. Unmatched junction bases numbered 6, after V lost 3 bases and J lost 2 bases. The CDR3 DNA sequence: TGCGCCAGCAGCTGGACGGGACTAGCGGGGAACACAGATACGCAGTATTTT. Amino acid sequence: CASSWTGLAGNTDTQYF.

This clonotype was detected many times. Germline and junction disagree at one end, which may indicate a read error. The gene calls are TRBV5-3 and TRBJ1-5; D gene uncertain. TRBV5-3 is an open reading frame whose function is uncertain. The CDR3 is 15 residues long. The CDR3 DNA is TGTGCCAGCAGCTTAGAGGGAGGAAGCAATCAGCCCCAGCATTTT. Protein product: CASSLEGGSNQPQHF.

The sample holds many counts of this clonotype. The chain combines TRBV7-9 with TRBJ1-1; TRBD1 is a possible D gene (6 bases). The germline gives CDR1 SEHNR, CDR2 FQNEAQ (reference sequence). V was shortened by 2 bases and J by 4 bases, with 8 bases between the two germline ends. The CDR3 covers 13 residues. The CDR3 loop reads CASSLIGGTEAFF. As DNA, the CDR3 is TGTGCCAGCAGCTTAATAGGGGGCACTGAAGCTTTCTTT.